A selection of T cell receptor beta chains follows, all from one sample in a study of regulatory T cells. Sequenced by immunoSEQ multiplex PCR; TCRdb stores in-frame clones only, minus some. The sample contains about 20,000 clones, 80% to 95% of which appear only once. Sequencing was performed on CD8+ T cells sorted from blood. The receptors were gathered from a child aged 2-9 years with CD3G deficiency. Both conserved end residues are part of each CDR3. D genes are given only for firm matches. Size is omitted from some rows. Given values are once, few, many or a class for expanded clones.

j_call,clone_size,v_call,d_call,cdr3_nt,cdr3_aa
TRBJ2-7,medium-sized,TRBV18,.,TGTGCCAGCTCACCACCGAACCTGAACGAGCAGTACTTC,CASSPPNLNEQYF
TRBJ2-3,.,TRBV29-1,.,TGCAGCGTTGAAGCGGGAGACACAGATACGCAGTATTTT,CSVEAGDTDTQYF
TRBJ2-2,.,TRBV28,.,TGTGCCAGCAGTTTAGGGGGCGGCACCGGGGAGCTGTTTTTT,CASSLGGGTGELFF
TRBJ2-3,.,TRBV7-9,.,TGTGCCAGCAGCTTAATGACCAGTAGCACAGATACGCAGTATTTT,CASSLMTSSTDTQYF
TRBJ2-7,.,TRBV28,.,TGTGCCAGCAGCCAGGGGGGCGAGCAGTACTTC,CASSQGGEQYF
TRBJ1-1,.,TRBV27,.,TGTGCCAGCAGTTTCTCTGTGAACACTGAAGCTTTCTTT,CASSFSVNTEAFF
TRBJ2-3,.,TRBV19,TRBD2,TGTGCCAGTAGCACCGGACTAGCGGGAGAGAACACAGATACGCAGTATTTT,CASSTGLAGENTDTQYF
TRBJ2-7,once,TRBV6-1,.,TGTGCCAGCAGTGGACGAGGGACGCCCTACGAGCAGTACTTC,CASSGRGTPYEQYF
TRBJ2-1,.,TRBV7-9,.,TGTGCCAGCAGCCCGGGGGTAGCGGCCTCCTACAATGAGCAGTTCTTC,CASSPGVAASYNEQFF
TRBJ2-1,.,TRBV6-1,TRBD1,TGTGCCAGCAGTGAAGTTGACAGGGGGGTTGAGATCTTC,CASSEVDRGVEIF
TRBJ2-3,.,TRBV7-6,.,TGTGCCAGCAGCCCCGGGCCCGCCCCCGCAGATACGCAGTATTTT,CASSPGPAPADTQYF
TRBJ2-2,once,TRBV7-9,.,TGTGCCAGCAGCCGGACCGGGGAGCTGTTTTTT,CASSRTGELFF
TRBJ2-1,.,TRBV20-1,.,TGCAGTGCACAGGGAGGTGAGCAGTTCTTC,CSAQGGEQFF
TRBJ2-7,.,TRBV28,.,TGTGCCAGCAGTCTCGACAGCTACGAGCAGTACTTC,CASSLDSYEQYF
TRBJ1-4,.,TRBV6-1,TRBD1,TGTGCCAGCAGTGGACAGGGAGGTATTAATGAAAAACTGTTTTTT,CASSGQGGINEKLFF
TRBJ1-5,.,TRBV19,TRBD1,TGTGCCAGTAGCTCCGGGACAGGGGGAAGCAATCAGCCCCAGCATTTT,CASSSGTGGSNQPQHF
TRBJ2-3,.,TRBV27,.,TGTGCCAGCAGTCCACTAAACGGGGTAGGCACAGATACGCAGTATTTT,CASSPLNGVGTDTQYF
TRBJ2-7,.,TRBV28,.,TGTGCCAGCAGTTTTTCGGGGGGCGTCTACGAGCAGTACTTC,CASSFSGGVYEQYF
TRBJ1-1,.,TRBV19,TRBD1,TGTGCCAGTCGACCGGGACAGGGGAACACTGAAGCTTTCTTT,CASRPGQGNTEAFF
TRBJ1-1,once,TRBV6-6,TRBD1,TGTGCCAGCAGTTACGACAGGGCCACTGAAGCTTTCTTT,CASSYDRATEAFF
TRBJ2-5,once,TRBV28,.,TGTGCCAGCAGCCGGGAACAGGAGCAGTACTTC,CASSREQEQYF
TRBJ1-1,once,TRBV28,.,TGTGCCAGCAGTTTTACGGGAATGAACACTGAAGCTTTCTTT,CASSFTGMNTEAFF
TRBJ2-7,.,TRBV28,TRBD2,TGTGCCAGCAGTCAAGCGGGAGCGTCGAACGAGCAGTACTTC,CASSQAGASNEQYF
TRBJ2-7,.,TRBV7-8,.,TGTGCCAGCAGCTCCCAACAGGGCGCCTACGAGCAGTACTTC,CASSSQQGAYEQYF
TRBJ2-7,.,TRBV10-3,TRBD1,TGTGCCATCAGCGGGACAGACGCCTACGAGCAGTACTTC,CAISGTDAYEQYF
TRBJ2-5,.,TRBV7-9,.,TGTGCCAGCAGCTTCGGTAGTTCAGAGACCCAGTACTTC,CASSFGSSETQYF
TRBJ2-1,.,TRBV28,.,TGTGCCAGCAGTTTCCAAAGGGAGCTAGCGAGGCAGTTCTTC,CASSFQRELARQFF
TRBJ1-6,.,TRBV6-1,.,TGTGCCAGCAGTGATGGGGGTCAGTTTGATTCACCCCTCCACTTT,CASSDGGQFDSPLHF
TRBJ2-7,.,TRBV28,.,TGTGCCAGCAGTCCCCCGGGCCTGGCCTACGAGCAGTACTTC,CASSPPGLAYEQYF
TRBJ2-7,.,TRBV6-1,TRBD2,TGTGCCAGCTTTCTGGGGGAGGGAGGCAATTACGAGCAGTACTTC,CASFLGEGGNYEQYF
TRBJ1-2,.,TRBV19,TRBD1,TGTGCCAGTAGACCCGCCGACAGGGTCTATGGCTACACCTTC,CASRPADRVYGYTF
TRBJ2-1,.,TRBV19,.,TGTGCCAGTAGTATAGGCCCAACCAATGAGCAGTTCTTC,CASSIGPTNEQFF
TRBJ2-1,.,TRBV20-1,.,TGCAGTGCTCTCCATAACAATGAGCAGTTCTTC,CSALHNNEQFF
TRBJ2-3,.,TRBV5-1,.,TGCGCCAGCAGCTTAGACTTTCCCACAGATACGCAGTATTTT,CASSLDFPTDTQYF
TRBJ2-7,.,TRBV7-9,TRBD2,TGTGCCAGCAGCCCTAGCGGACGGTACGAGCAGTACTTC,CASSPSGRYEQYF
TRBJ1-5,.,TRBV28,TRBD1,TGTGCCAGCAGTGCCCGGACAGGGCTAAATCAGCCCCAGCATTTT,CASSARTGLNQPQHF
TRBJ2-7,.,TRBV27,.,TGTGCCAGCAAGTTGTTGGGGAGCTCCTACGAGCAGTACTTC,CASKLLGSSYEQYF
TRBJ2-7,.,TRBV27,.,TGTGCCAGCGGGCTGGGACGCGAGCAGTACTTC,CASGLGREQYF
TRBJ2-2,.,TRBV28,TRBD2,TGTGCCAGCGGGTCGGGAGGCACCGGGGAGCTGTTTTTT,CASGSGGTGELFF
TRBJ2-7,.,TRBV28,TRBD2,TGTGCCAGCAGTTTGTTCGGCGGGAGAGCCTACGAGCAGTACTTC,CASSLFGGRAYEQYF
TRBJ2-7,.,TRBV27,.,TGTGCCAGCAGTTTTTTATCTGCGGGAAGCGAGCAGTACTTC,CASSFLSAGSEQYF
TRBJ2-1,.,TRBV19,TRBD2,TGTGCCAGTAGTATAGTTCCTGGGGCTAGCGGGGAGAATGAGCAGTTCTTC,CASSIVPGASGENEQFF
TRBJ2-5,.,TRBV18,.,TGTGCCAGCTCACGCAGCCGCAGGGAGACCCAGTACTTC,CASSRSRRETQYF
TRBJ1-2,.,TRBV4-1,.,TGCGCCAGCAGCCAACTATGGGGACACGAAAGCGATGGCTACACCTTC,CASSQLWGHESDGYTF
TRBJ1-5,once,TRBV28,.,TGTGCCAGCAGCCTTACAGGGAGGCAGCCCCAGCATTTT,CASSLTGRQPQHF
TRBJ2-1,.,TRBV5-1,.,TGCGCCAGTGCCGGGACGCCCAATGAGCAGTTCTTC,CASAGTPNEQFF
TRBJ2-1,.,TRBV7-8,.,TGTGCCAGCAGCTTAGGGACAGCCGCTGAGCAGTTCTTC,CASSLGTAAEQFF
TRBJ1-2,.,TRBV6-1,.,TGTGCCAGCAGTGCCTGGGACCCCCTCTATGGCTACACCTTC,CASSAWDPLYGYTF